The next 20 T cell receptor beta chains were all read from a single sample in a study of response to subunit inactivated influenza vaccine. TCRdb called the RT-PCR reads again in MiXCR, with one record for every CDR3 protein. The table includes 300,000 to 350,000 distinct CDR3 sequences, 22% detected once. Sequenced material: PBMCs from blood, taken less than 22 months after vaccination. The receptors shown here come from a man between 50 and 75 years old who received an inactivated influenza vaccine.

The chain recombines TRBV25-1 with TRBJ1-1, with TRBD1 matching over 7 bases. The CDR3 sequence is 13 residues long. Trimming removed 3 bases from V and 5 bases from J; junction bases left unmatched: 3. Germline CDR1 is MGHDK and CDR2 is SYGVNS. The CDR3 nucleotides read TGTGCCAGCAGTGACTACAGGGGAACTGAAGCTTTCTTT. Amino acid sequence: CASSDYRGTEAFF. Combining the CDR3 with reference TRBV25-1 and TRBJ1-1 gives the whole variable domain EADIYQTPRYLVIGTGKKITLECSQTMGHDKMYWYQQDPGMELHLIHYSYGVNSTEKGDLSSESTVSRIRTEHFPLTLESARPSHTSQYLCASSDYRGTEAFFGQGTRLTVV.

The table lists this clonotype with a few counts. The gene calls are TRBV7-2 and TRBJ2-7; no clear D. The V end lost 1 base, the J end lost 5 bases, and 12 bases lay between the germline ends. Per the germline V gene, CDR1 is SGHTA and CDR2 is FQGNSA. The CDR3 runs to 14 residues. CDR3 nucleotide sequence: TGTGCCAGCAGCTTAGTCGGCTCCTTCCACGAGCAGTACTTC. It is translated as CASSLVGSFHEQYF.

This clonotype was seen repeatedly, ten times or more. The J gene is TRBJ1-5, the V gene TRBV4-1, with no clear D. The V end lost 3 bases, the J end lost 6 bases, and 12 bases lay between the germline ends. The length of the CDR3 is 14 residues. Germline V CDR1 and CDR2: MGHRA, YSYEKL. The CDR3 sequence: CASSQRHGSQPQHF. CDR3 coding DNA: TGCGCCAGCAGCCAGAGACATGGGAGTCAGCCCCAGCATTTT.

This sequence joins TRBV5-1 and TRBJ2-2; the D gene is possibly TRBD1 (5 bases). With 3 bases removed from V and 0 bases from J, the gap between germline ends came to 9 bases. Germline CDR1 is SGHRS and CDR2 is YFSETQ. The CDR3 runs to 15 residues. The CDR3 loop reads CASSSTAPNTGELFF. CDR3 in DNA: TGCGCCAGCAGCTCGACAGCCCCGAACACCGGGGAGCTGTTTTTT. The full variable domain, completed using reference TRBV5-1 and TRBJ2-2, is KAGVTQTPRYLIKTRGQQVTLSCSPISGHRSVSWYQQTPGQGLQFLFEYFSETQRNKGNFPGRFSGRQFSNSRSEMNVSTLELGDSALYLCASSSTAPNTGELFFGEGSRLTVL.

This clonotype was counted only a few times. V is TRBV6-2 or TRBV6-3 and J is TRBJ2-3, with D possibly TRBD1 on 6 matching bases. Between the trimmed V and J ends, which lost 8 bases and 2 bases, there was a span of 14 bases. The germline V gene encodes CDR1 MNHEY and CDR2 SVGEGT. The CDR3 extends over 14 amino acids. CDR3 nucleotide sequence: TGTGCCAGCGCTTCAGGACAGACCACAGATACGCAGTATTTT. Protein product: CASASGQTTDTQYF.

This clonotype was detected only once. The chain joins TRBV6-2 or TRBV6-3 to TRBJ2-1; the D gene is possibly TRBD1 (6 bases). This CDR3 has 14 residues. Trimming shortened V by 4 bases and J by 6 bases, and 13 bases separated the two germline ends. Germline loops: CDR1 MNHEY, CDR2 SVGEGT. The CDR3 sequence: CASSFWTVGNEQFF. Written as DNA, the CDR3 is TGTGCCAGCAGTTTTTGGACAGTAGGCAATGAGCAGTTCTTC.

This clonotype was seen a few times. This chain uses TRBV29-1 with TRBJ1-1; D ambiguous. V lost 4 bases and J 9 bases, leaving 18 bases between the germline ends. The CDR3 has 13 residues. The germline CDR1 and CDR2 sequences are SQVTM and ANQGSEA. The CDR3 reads CSVVSPSARQAFF. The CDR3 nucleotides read TGCAGCGTTGTTTCCCCGAGCGCCCGCCAAGCTTTCTTT.

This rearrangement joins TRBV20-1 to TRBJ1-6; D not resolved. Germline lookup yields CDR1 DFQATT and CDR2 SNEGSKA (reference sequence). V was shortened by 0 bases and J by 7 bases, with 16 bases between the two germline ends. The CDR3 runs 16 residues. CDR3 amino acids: CSAREKGRSVNSPLHF. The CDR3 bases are TGCAGTGCTAGAGAAAAGGGCAGATCGGTAAATTCACCCCTCCACTTT.

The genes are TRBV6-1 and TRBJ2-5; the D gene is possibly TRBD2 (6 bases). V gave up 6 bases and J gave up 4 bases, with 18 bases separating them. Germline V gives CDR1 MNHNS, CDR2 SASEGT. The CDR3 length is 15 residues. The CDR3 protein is CASSAEPGTGETQYF. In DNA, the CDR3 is TGTGCCAGCAGCGCAGAGCCCGGGACTGGAGAGACCCAGTACTTC.

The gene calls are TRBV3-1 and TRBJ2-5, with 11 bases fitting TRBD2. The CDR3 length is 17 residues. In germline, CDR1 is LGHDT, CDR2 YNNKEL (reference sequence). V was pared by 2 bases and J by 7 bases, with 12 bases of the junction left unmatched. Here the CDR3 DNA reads TGTGCCAGCAGCCAAAGGATTCATAGCGGGAGGGCCGGGACCCAGTACTTC. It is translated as CASSQRIHSGRAGTQYF.

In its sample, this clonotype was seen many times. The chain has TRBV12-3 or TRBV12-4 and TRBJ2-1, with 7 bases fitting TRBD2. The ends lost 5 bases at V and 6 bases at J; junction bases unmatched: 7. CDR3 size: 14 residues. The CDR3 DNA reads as TGTGCCAGCAGTCCGGGGACTACCCTCAATGAGCAGTTCTTC. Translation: CASSPGTTLNEQFF.

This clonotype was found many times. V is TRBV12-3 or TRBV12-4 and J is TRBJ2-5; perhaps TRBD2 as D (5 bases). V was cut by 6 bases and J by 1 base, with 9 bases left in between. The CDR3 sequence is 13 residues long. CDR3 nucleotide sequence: TGTGCCAGCAGCTTCCGGGGCCAAGAGACCCAGTACTTC. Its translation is CASSFRGQETQYF.

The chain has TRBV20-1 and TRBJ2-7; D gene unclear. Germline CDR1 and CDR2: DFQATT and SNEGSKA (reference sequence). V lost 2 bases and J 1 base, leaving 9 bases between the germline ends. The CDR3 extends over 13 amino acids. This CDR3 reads CSARPISSYEQYF. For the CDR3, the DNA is TGCAGTGCTAGACCGATCTCGTCCTACGAGCAGTACTTC.

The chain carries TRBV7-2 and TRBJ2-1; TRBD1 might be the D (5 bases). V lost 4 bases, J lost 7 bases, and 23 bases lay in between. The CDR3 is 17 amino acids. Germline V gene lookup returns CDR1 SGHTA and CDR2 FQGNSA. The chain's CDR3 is CASSSRPAGLITNEQFF. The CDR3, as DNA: TGTGCCAGCAGCTCACGCCCCGCAGGGTTAATTACAAATGAGCAGTTCTTC.

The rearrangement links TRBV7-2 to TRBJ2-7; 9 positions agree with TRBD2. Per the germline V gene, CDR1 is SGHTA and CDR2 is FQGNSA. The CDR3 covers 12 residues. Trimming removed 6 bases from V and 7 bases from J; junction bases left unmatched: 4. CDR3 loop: CASRAGGGEQYF. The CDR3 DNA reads TGTGCCAGCAGAGCGGGAGGAGGTGAGCAGTACTTC.

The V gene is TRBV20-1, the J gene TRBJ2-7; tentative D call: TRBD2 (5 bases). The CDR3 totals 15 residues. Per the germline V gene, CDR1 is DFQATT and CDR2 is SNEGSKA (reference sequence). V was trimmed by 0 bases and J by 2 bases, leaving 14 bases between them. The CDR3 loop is CSAREWKLEAYEQYF. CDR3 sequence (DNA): TGCAGTGCTAGAGAGTGGAAACTAGAAGCCTACGAGCAGTACTTC.

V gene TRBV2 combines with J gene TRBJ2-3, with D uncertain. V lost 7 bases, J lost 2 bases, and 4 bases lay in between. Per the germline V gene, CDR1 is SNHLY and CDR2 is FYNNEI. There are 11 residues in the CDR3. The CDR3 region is CASTATDTQYF. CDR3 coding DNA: TGTGCCAGCACGGCCACAGATACGCAGTATTTT. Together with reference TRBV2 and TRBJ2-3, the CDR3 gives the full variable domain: EPEVTQTPSHQVTQMGQEVILRCVPISNHLYFYWYRQILGQKVEFLVSFYNNEISEKSEIFDDQFSVERPDGSNFTLKIRSTKLEDSAMYFCASTATDTQYFGPGTRLTVL.

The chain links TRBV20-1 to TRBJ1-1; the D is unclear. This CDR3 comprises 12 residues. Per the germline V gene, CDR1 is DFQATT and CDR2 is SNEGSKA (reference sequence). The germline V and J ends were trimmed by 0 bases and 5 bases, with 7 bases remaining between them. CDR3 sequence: CSARDAGTEAFF. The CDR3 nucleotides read TGCAGTGCTAGAGATGCGGGAACTGAAGCTTTCTTT.

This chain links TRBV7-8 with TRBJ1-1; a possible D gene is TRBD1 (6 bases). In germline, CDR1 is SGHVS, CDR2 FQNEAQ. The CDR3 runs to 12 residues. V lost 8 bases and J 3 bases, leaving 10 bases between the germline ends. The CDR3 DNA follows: TGTGCCAGCGGCCACAGGGACACTGAAGCTTTCTTT. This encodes CASGHRDTEAFF.

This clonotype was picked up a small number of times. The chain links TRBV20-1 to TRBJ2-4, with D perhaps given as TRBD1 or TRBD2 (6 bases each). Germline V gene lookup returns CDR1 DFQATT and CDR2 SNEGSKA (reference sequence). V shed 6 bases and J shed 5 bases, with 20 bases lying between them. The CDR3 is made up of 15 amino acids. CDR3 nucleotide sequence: TGCAGTGCACCGAAGGGGGGCTACTCGGAAAACATTCAGTACTTC. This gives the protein CSAPKGGYSENIQYF.